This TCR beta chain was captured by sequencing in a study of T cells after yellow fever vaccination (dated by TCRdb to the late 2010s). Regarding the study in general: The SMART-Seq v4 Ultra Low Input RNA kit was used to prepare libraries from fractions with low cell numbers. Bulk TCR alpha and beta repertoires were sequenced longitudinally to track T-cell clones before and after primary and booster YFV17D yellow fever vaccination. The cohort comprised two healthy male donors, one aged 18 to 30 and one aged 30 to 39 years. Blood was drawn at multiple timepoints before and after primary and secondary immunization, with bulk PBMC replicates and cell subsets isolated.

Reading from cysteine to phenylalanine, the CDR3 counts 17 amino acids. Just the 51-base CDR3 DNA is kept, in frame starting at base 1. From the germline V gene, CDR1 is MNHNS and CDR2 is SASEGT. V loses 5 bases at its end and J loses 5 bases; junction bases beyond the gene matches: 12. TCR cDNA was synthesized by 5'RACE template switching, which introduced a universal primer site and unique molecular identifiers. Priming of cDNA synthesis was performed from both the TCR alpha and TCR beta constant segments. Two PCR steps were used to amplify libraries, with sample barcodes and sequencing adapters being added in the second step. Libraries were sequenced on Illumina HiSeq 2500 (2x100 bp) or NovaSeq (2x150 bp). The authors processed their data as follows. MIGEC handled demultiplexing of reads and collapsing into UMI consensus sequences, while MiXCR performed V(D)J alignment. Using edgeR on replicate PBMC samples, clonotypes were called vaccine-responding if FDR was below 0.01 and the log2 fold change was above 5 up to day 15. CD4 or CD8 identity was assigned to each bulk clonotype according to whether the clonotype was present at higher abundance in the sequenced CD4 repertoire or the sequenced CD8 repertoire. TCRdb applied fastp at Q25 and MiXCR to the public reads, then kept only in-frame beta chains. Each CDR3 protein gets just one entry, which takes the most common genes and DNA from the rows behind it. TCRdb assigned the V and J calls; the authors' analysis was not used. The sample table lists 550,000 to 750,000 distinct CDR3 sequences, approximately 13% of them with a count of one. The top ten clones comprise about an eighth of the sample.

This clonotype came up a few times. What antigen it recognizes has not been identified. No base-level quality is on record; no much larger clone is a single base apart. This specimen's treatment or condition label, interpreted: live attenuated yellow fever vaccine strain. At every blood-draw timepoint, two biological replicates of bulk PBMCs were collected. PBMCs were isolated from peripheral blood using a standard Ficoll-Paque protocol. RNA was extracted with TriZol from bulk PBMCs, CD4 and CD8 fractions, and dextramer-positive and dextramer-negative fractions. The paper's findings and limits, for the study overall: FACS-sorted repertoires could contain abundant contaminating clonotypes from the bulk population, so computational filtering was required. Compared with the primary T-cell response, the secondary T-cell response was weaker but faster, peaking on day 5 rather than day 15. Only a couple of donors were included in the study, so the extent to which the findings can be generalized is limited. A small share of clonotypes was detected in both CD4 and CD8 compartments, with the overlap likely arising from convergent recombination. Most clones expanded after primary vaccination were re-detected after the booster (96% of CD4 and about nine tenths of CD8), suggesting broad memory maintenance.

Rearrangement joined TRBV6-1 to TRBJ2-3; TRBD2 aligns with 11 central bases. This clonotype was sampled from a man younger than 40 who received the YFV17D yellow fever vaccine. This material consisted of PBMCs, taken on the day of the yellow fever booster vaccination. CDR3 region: CASSQLGLAGNRDTQYF. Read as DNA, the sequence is TGTGCCAGCAGTCAGCTTGGACTAGCGGGTAACCGAGATACGCAGTATTTT.